The clone carrying this T cell receptor beta chain has at least ten counts. What it binds is unknown. V dropped 8 bases and J dropped 2 bases, with 10 bases sitting between them. This CDR3 has 12 residues. These data come from a study of T cells after yellow fever vaccination. Study results and limitations: Abundant clonotypes from the bulk population could get into FACS-sorted repertoires as contaminants.

TCRdb redid the calling of the 5' RACE reads with MiXCR, one entry per CDR3 protein. Found here are 250,000 to 350,000 distinct CDR3 sequences, around 7.3% of them singletons; the top ten hold 18%. Source: PBMCs, taken around 45 days after the first yellow fever vaccination. V is TRBV12-3 or TRBV12-4 and J is TRBJ2-7; perhaps TRBD2 as D (7 bases). The TCR originated in a young man who received the YFV17D yellow fever vaccine. CDR3 DNA: TGTGCCAGCGGGGGGGCGCCCTACGAGCAGTACTTC. Translated: CASGGAPYEQYF.